These T cell receptor beta chains were read from a single sample in a study of radiation and T cells in renal cell carcinoma. Method: immunoSEQ multiplex PCR; TCRdb's copy keeps in-frame clones and lacks some. The sample comprises about 150,000 clones, approximately 90% of which are singletons, and 10% to 15% rests with the top ten. This specimen was blood, taken from a patient whose treatment included radiotherapy and nephrectomy. Receptors originate from a woman aged 45-65 years with renal cell carcinoma. Each CDR3 is given with its conserved first and last residue. A D gene is named only where the DNA matches it firmly. A row's size may be missing; if present it is once, few, many or a size class.

D	V	J	size	DNA	CDR3
.	TRBV7-9	TRBJ2-7	.	TGTGCCAGCAGCTATGAGGGGAGCTCCTACGAGCAGTACTTC	CASSYEGSSYEQYF
TRBD1	TRBV7-9	TRBJ2-2	.	TGTGCCAGCAGCGCCTTAAACAGGGGGCCCGGGGAGCTGTTTTTT	CASSALNRGPGELFF
.	TRBV6-5	TRBJ1-4	.	TGTGCCAGCAGTTCAGACAGATATAATGAAAAACTGTTTTTT	CASSSDRYNEKLFF
.	TRBV19	TRBJ1-1	.	TGTGCCAGTAGTATAGTTTGGGGATCGAACACTGAAGCTTTCTTT	CASSIVWGSNTEAFF
.	TRBV18	TRBJ1-1	.	TGTGCCAGCTCACCCGACACTGGGTACACTGAAGCTTTCTTT	CASSPDTGYTEAFF
.	TRBV15	TRBJ2-1	.	TGTGCCACCAGCAAGTTTGGCGGGGCTAACTACAATGAGCAGTTCTTC	CATSKFGGANYNEQFF
.	TRBV2	TRBJ1-2	.	TGTGCCAGCTCCCTCTCCGGGAGGGATGGCTACACCTTC	CASSLSGRDGYTF
TRBD1	TRBV14	TRBJ2-5	.	TGTGCCAGCAGCCAAGACCTATTAGCAGGGGGAGAGACCCAGTACTTC	CASSQDLLAGGETQYF
.	TRBV7-6	TRBJ2-3	.	TGTGCCAGCAGCCCTACTAGCCCCACAGATACGCAGTATTTT	CASSPTSPTDTQYF
.	TRBV29-1	TRBJ1-2	.	TGCAGCGTTGGGGGGGGACCCCGCCGGGTCCATGGCTACACCTTC	CSVGGGPRRVHGYTF
.	TRBV7-9	TRBJ2-1	.	TGTGCCAGCCGATCCTCCTCCTACAATGAGCAGTTCTTC	CASRSSSYNEQFF
.	TRBV11-2	TRBJ1-1	once	TGTGCCAGCAGCCCGCGGGGTGCGGCCCTGAACACTGAAGCTTTCTTT	CASSPRGAALNTEAFF
.	TRBV15	TRBJ1-6	.	TGTGCCACCAGCAGAGGGACGTTCAATTCACCCCTCCACTTT	CATSRGTFNSPLHF
.	TRBV15	TRBJ2-1	.	TGTGCCACCAGCAGAGAGATAGCCATGGAAGGTGGTGAGCAGTTCTTC	CATSREIAMEGGEQFF
TRBD1	TRBV5-6	TRBJ2-7	.	TGTGCCAGCAGATTGTCGGGACAGGGGGTCTACGAGCAGTACTTC	CASRLSGQGVYEQYF
TRBD1	TRBV27	TRBJ1-4	.	TGTGCCAGCAGTATACAGGGACAGGGAGTGGGAAAACTGTTTTTT	CASSIQGQGVGKLFF
TRBD1	TRBV6-4	TRBJ1-2	once	TGTGCCAGCTCCCCGGGACAGACGACTAACTATGGCTACACCTTC	CASSPGQTTNYGYTF
.	TRBV9	TRBJ1-5	.	TGTGCCAGCAGCGTGAGTGGCAATCAGCCCCAGCATTTT	CASSVSGNQPQHF
TRBD1	TRBV2	TRBJ1-2	.	TGTGCCAGCAGTGTGGACAGGGAGGTGAGGGGCTACACCTTC	CASSVDREVRGYTF
TRBD1	TRBV5-1	TRBJ1-5	few	TGCGCCAGCAGCTTGGGACAGGGATCTCAGCCCCAGCATTTT	CASSLGQGSQPQHF
.	TRBV11-2	TRBJ2-1	.	TGTGCCAGCAGCTTAGACCTAACCCGGGATAGGCTCAATGAGCAGTTCTTC	CASSLDLTRDRLNEQFF
.	TRBV7-9	TRBJ1-6	.	TGTGCCAGCAGCCCTATAAGGGACCTTGATTCACCCCTCCACTTT	CASSPIRDLDSPLHF
TRBD1	TRBV2	TRBJ1-1	.	TGTGCCAGCAACCCGGGACAGGGGTTGATTGAAGCTTTCTTT	CASNPGQGLIEAFF
.	TRBV14	TRBJ1-1	few	TGTGCCAGCAGCCAGGATTGGGGTGCCACTGAAGCTTTCTTT	CASSQDWGATEAFF
.	TRBV5-1	TRBJ1-1	.	TGCGCCAGCAGCTTAGATTTAGGTTCGGAAGCTTTCTTT	CASSLDLGSEAFF
TRBD1	TRBV4-2	TRBJ2-3	.	TGTGCCAGCAGCCTGACAGGGGGCAGCACAGATACGCAGTATTTT	CASSLTGGSTDTQYF
.	TRBV11-2	TRBJ1-6	.	TGTGCCAGCAGCTTAGGGAACGGAGGGAATTCACCCCTCCACTTT	CASSLGNGGNSPLHF
.	TRBV5-4	TRBJ2-5	.	TGTGCCAGCAGCTTGGGCCAAGAGACCCAGTACTTC	CASSLGQETQYF
.	TRBV4-2	TRBJ2-7	.	TGTGCCAGCAGCCAAGAAGCATCTGGCTTCTCCTACGAGCAGTACTTC	CASSQEASGFSYEQYF
.	TRBV5-1	TRBJ1-1	.	TGCGCCAGCAGCTTGGACGGTTTGAACACTGAAGCTTTCTTT	CASSLDGLNTEAFF
.	TRBV6-5	TRBJ1-1	.	TGTGCCAGCAGTTCCCGGCCCCGGGTGTCCACTGAAGCTTTCTTT	CASSSRPRVSTEAFF
TRBD1	TRBV6-1	TRBJ1-2	.	TGTGCCTCCTGGCCGGGACAGGGAGGCGGTGGCTACACCTTC	CASWPGQGGGGYTF
.	TRBV18	TRBJ2-7	.	TGTGCCAGCTCACCATCGGGGGACGAGCAGTACTTC	CASSPSGDEQYF
TRBD2	TRBV11-2	TRBJ2-3	.	TGTGCCAGCAGCCCCCTACTAGCGGATACGCAGTATTTT	CASSPLLADTQYF
.	TRBV11-3	TRBJ2-7	.	TGTGCCAGCAGCCCCATGCGCATATTCTACGAGCAGTACTTC	CASSPMRIFYEQYF
TRBD1	TRBV28	TRBJ2-7	.	TGTGCCAGCAGGCGACAGGGACCCTACGAGCAGTACTTC	CASRRQGPYEQYF
TRBD1	TRBV5-1	TRBJ2-2	.	TGCGCCAGTCAGTCGGGACAGGGAGTACCCGGGGAGCTGTTTTTT	CASQSGQGVPGELFF
.	TRBV2	TRBJ1-5	.	TGTGCCAGCAGAGAAGGGGGGCCTCAGCCCCAGCATTTT	CASREGGPQPQHF
TRBD1	TRBV18	TRBJ2-1	once	TGTGCCAGCTCACCCGACAGGGGGCTATTGATCAATGAGCAGTTCTTC	CASSPDRGLLINEQFF
TRBD1	TRBV5-4	TRBJ1-2	.	TGTGCCAGCAGCCCGGACAGGGTAAACTATGGCTACACCTTC	CASSPDRVNYGYTF
TRBD2	TRBV7-2	TRBJ2-5	.	TGTGCCAGCAGCGTACCGGGACTAGCGGGGGGAGAGACCCAGTACTTC	CASSVPGLAGGETQYF
TRBD1	TRBV9	TRBJ1-1	.	TGTGCCAGCAGCGTAGTCGCAGGGGGCGAGGGTGAAGCTTTCTTT	CASSVVAGGEGEAFF